The clone carrying this T cell receptor beta chain occurred once. Its antigen is still unknown. Just one base apart from a much larger clone, this may be a read error. These data originate in a study of glioma-infiltrating T cells. The iRepertoire nested amplicon-rescue multiplex PCR amplified TCR alpha and beta CDR3s from RNA. TCRdb reanalysed the multiplex PCR reads using MiXCR and keeps one entry per CDR3 protein. The table includes around 170,000 distinct CDR3 sequences, around 40% detected once. CDR3 length: 16 residues. The germline gives CDR1 LNHNV, CDR2 YYDKDF (reference sequence). Trimming pared 0 bases from V and 2 bases from J, leaving 12 bases between. General study points: CDR3 overlap between tissue and blood was very small.

The clonotype originates from a human donor with low-grade glioma or glioblastoma, undergoing nonglioma brain surgery, or in good health (not recorded which). This chain connects TRBV15 to TRBJ2-3; no clear D gene. The specimen was glioma tissue, nonneoplastic brain tissue, or PBMCs (not recorded which). The CDR3 spells CATSRELTWATDTQYF. The CDR3 DNA sequence: TGTGCCACCAGCAGAGAACTCACCTGGGCCACAGATACGCAGTATTTT.